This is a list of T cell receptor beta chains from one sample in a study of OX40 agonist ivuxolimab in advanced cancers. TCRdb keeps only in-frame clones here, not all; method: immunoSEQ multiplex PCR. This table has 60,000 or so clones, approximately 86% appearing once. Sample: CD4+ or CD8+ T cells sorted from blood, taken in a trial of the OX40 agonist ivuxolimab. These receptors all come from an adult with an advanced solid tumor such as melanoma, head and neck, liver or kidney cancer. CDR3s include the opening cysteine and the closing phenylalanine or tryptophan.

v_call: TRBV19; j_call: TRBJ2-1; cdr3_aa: CASSRTGTSGVLSYNEQFF
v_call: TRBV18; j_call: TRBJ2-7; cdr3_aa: CASSQTSGASYEQYF
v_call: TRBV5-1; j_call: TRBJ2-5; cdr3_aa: CASSLDSSQETQYF
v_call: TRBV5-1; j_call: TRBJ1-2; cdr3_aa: CASSLAPGTVNYGYTF
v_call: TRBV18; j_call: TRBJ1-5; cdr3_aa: CASSPTNANQPQHF
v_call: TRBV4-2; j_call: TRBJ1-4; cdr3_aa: CASSQDLGRSEKLFF
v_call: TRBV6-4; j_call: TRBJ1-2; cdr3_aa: CASSQSTGSNYGYTF
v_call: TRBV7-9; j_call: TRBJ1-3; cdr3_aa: CASSSGSGNTIYF
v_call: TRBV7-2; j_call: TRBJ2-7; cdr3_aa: CASSLQGTAGIHEQYF
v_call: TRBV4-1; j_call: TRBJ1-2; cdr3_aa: CASSHMGTTRQVAGYTF
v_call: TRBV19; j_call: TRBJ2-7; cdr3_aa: CASSITGRREQYF
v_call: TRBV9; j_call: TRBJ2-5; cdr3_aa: CASSVSQGTQYF
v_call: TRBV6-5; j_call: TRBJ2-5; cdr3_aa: CASSYSLAEETQYF
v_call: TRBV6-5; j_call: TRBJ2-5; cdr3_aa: CASRSQGRETQYF
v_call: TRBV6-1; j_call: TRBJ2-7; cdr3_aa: CASSRDRDLEQYF
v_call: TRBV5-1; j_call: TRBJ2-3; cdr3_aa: CASSLGSSDTDTQYF
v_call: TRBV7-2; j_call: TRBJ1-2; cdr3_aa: CATAAYLDYGYTF
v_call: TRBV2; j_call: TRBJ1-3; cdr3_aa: CASSVGDRGRGTIYF